This TCR beta chain was found in a study of shared clonotypes between healthy human individuals. Study background: The study enrolled a couple of women and a few men aged 18 to 49.

At the deep level, the assay was run. The method was immunoSEQ multiplex PCR; TCRdb's version includes in-frame clones alone and lacks a portion of them. The sample holds about 490,000 clones; around 80% are singletons and the top ten take about an eighth. Genomic DNA of unsorted samples came from 90 million to 95 million PBMCs. The sequenced material came from PBMCs. The receptor comes from a woman in her thirties or forties in good health. Some clones in this sample may be carry-over from other donors' samples.

CDR3 sequence: CASSLGASGSLPYNEQFF. DNA for the CDR3: TGTGCCAGCAGCTTAGGGGCTAGCGGGAGCCTTCCCTACAATGAGCAGTTCTTC. The chain recombines TRBV11-2 with TRBJ2-1; 10 nucleotides align to TRBD2. Looked up from germline, CDR1 is SGHAT and CDR2 is FQNNGV. V dropped 1 base and J dropped 2; count of bases not matched to a gene: 8. This CDR3 spans 18 amino acids.